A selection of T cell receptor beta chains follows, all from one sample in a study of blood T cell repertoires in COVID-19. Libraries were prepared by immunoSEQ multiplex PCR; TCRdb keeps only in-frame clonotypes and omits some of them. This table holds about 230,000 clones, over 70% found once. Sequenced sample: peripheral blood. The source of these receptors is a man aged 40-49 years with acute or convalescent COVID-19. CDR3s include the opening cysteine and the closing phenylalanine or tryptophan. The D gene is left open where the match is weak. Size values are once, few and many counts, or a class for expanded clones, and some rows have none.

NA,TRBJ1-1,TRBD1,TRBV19,TGTGCCAGTAGTATGGGGACAGCTACGAACACTGAAGCTTTCTTT,CASSMGTATNTEAFF
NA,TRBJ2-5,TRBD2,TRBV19,TGTGCCAGTAGTATACGACTAGCGGGAGGCGTAAGTCCCGGGACCCAGTACTTC,CASSIRLAGGVSPGTQYF
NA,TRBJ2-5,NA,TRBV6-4,TGTGCCAGCAGTGTCTTTCCCGGAGAGACCCAGTACTTC,CASSVFPGETQYF
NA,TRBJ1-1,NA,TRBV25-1,TGTGCCAGCAGTGAGATTCGGGACACTGAAGCTTTCTTT,CASSEIRDTEAFF
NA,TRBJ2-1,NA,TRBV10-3,TGTGCCATCACCGCAGGTGATAGAGAGCAGTTCTTC,CAITAGDREQFF
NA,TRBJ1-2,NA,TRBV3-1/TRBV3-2,TGTGCCAGCAGCCAAGTGAGGGACTATGGCTACACCTTC,CASSQVRDYGYTF
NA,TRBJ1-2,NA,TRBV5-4,TGTGCCAGCAGCTTGGGATGGGGGCTGAACTATGGCTACACCTTC,CASSLGWGLNYGYTF
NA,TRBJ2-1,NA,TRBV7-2,TGTGCCAGCAGCTTAACCGCGATGAGCTCCTACAATGAGCAGTTCTTC,CASSLTAMSSYNEQFF
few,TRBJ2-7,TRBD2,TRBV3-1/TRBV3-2,TGTGCCAGCAGCCTGACTAGCGGGTCCTACGAGCAGTACTTC,CASSLTSGSYEQYF
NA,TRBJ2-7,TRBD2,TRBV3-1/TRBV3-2,TGTGCCAGCAGCCAGGGGACTAGCGGGCTCGCCCGGGGCGAGCAGTACTTC,CASSQGTSGLARGEQYF
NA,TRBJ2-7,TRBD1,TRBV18,TGTGCCAGCTCGAGGGACAGAAGCTCCTACGAGCAGTACTTC,CASSRDRSSYEQYF
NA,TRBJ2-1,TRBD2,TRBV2,TGTGCCAGCAGCGCCACTAGCGGGAGTTACAATGAGCAGTTCTTC,CASSATSGSYNEQFF
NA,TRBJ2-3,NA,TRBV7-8,TGTGCCAGCAGCTTAGGAGTACGGACAGATACGCAGTATTTT,CASSLGVRTDTQYF
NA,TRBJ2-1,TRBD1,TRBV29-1,TGCAGCGTTGGGACAGGGCCCGACAATGAGCAGTTCTTC,CSVGTGPDNEQFF
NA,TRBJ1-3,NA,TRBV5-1,TGCGCCAGCAGCCCGGACAGTACTGGAAACACCATATATTTT,CASSPDSTGNTIYF
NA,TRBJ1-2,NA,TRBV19,TGTGCCAGTAGTAACTACAGGGCCTCTAACTATGGCTACACCTTC,CASSNYRASNYGYTF
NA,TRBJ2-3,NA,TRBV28,TGTGCCAGCAGACTCTTTCGGGAAGGGGATACGCAGTATTTT,CASRLFREGDTQYF
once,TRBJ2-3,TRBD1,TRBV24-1,TGTGCCACCAGTGATAGTGGACAGGAGAATACGCAGTATTTT,CATSDSGQENTQYF
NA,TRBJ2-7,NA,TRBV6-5,TGTGCCAGCAGTTACTCGACCGACAGCTCCTACGAGCAGTACTTC,CASSYSTDSSYEQYF
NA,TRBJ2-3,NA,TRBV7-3,TGTGCCAGCAGCTTAGGAACAGGGAGCACAGATACGCAGTATTTT,CASSLGTGSTDTQYF
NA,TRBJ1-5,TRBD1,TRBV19,TGTGCCAGTAGTCAGGGGGCGCGGAGGCCCCAGCATTTT,CASSQGARRPQHF
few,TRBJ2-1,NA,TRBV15,TGTGCCACCAGCAGATCCAGGGGAAATGAGCAGTTCTTC,CATSRSRGNEQFF
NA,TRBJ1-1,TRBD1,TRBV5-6,TGTGCCAGCAGCTCGGGACAGGGCGGCACTGAAGCTTTCTTT,CASSSGQGGTEAFF
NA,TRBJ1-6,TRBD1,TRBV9,TGTGCCAGCAGCGTTACCGGGACAGATAATTCACCCCTCCACTTT,CASSVTGTDNSPLHF
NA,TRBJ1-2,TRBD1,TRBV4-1,TGCGCCAGCAGTCTACAGGGGGAAGGCTATGGCTACACCTTC,CASSLQGEGYGYTF
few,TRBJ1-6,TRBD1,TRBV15,TGTGCCAGCTCCACAGGGGGCATTGATTCACCCCTCCACTTT,CASSTGGIDSPLHF
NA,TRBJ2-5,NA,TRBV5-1,TGCGCCAGCAGCTTTTCGGACAGTCAAGAGACCCAGTACTTC,CASSFSDSQETQYF
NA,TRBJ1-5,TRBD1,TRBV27,TGTGCCAGCAGTTCAACCGGACAGGGAAGTCGGCCCCAGCATTTT,CASSSTGQGSRPQHF
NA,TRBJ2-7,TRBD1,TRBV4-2,TGTGCCAGCAGCCAAGAACAGGGGTCGAGGGTTTACTCCTACGAGCAGTACTTC,CASSQEQGSRVYSYEQYF
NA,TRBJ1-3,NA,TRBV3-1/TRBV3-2,TGTGCCAGCAGCCCCCGTCGGTTGGGAAACACCATATATTTT,CASSPRRLGNTIYF
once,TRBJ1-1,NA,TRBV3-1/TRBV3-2,TGTGCCAGCAGCCCAGGGGTTAACACTGAAGCTTTCTTT,CASSPGVNTEAFF
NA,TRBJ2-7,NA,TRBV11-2,TGTGCCAGCAGCTCGATCTGGACGGGACACCTGTACTTC,CASSSIWTGHLYF
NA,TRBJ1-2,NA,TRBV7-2,TGTGCCAGCAGCCCGCCTTTGTGGGGAGGCTATGGCTACACCTTC,CASSPPLWGGYGYTF
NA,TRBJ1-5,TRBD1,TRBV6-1,TGTGCCAGCAGTGAAAGTGGACAGGGGATGCAGCCCCAGCATTTT,CASSESGQGMQPQHF
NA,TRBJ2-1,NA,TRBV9,TGTGCCAGCAGCGTAGACGGGAGCCCCTACAATGAGCAGTTCTTC,CASSVDGSPYNEQFF
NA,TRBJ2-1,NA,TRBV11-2,TGTGCCAGCAGCTCAAGGTTCACTAGCTCCTACAATGAGCAGTTCTTC,CASSSRFTSSYNEQFF
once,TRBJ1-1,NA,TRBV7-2,TGTGCCAGCAGCTTGGTAAGGGGAACGACTGAAGCTTTCTTT,CASSLVRGTTEAFF
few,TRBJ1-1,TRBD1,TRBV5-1,TGCGCCAGCAGCAGGGACAGGGGGAACACTGAAGCTTTCTTT,CASSRDRGNTEAFF
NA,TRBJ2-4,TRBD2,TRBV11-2,TGTGCCAGCAGCTTAGGGCTAGCGGGAGTCAACATTCAGTACTTC,CASSLGLAGVNIQYF
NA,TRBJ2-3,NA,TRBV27,TGTGCCAGCAGTTTTCGGGACAACTCGGGGGATACGCAGTATTTT,CASSFRDNSGDTQYF
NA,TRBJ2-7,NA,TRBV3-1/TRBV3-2,TGTGCCAGCAGCCAAGCCTCTAGGGGAGGCGAGCAGTACTTC,CASSQASRGGEQYF
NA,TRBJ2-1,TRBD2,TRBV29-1,TGCAGCGTTGGACCTGCGGAGCTAGCGGGAGTAAAGTTCTTC,CSVGPAELAGVKFF
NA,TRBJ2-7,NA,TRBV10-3,TGTGCCATCAGTGAAGGGGGCTACGAGCAGTACTTC,CAISEGGYEQYF
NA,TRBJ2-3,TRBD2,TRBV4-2,TGTGCCAGCAGCCCGGGAGGCGGGGGAGATACGCAGTATTTT,CASSPGGGGDTQYF
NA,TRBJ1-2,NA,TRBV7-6,TGTGCCAGCAGCTTTGACCCTGACAGGAACTATGGCTACACCTTC,CASSFDPDRNYGYTF